The 27 T cell receptor beta chains given below trace back to one sample, sequenced in a study of T cell responses to AZD1222 COVID-19 vaccine. TCRdb's table, derived via immunoSEQ multiplex PCR, lists solely in-frame clones and lacks some. The sample contains over 150,000 clones, about 88% of which appear only once. The sequencing used peripheral blood, collected on day 0 of AZD1222 vaccination. The receptors were gathered from an adult in good health.

V and J are TRBV28 and TRBJ1-1; D gene uncertain. Looked up from germline, CDR1 is MDHEN and CDR2 is SYDVKM. V shed 6 bases and J shed 0 bases, with 14 bases lying between them. The CDR3 sequence is 15 residues long. As DNA, the CDR3 is TGTGCCAGCAGGCCCCCTCCCCAGCTGAACACTGAAGCTTTCTTT. Protein product: CASRPPPQLNTEAFF.

The CDR3: CASSLAFSYNEQFF. As DNA, the CDR3 is TGCGCCAGCAGCTTGGCCTTCTCCTACAATGAGCAGTTCTTC. The V and J genes are TRBV5-1 and TRBJ2-1; no definite D call. Trimming shortened V by 0 bases and J by 0 bases, and 4 bases separated the two germline ends. Germline V gene data show CDR1 as SGHRS and CDR2 as YFSETQ. This CDR3 spans 14 amino acids.

V usage is TRBV7-9 and J usage is TRBJ2-2; the match to TRBD2 covers 9 bases. The CDR3 length is 16 residues. CDR1 and CDR2 (germline): SEHNR, FQNEAQ (reference sequence). The V gene end was trimmed by 2 bases and the J gene end by 1 base; junction bases not matched to a gene: 2. Here the CDR3 DNA reads TGTGCCAGCAGCTTATTTAGCGGGGGGAACACCGGGGAGCTGTTTTTT. Translating gives CASSLFSGGNTGELFF.

The chain couples TRBV25-1 to TRBJ1-2, with 11 bases matching TRBD1. The CDR3 spans 14 residues. Per the germline V gene, CDR1 is MGHDK and CDR2 is SYGVNS. V was pared by 3 bases and J by 4 bases, with 1 base of the junction left unmatched. The CDR3: CASSDGTGGYGYTF. CDR3 DNA: TGTGCCAGCAGTGATGGGACAGGGGGCTATGGCTACACCTTC.

Only one count was recorded for this clone. V is TRBV5-1 and J is TRBJ2-7; D remains unclear. The CDR3 contains 13 residues. The germline gives CDR1 SGHRS, CDR2 YFSETQ. Trimming pared 9 bases from V and 3 bases from J, leaving 16 bases between. CDR3 sequence: CANYRRILYEQYF. The CDR3 DNA reads TGCGCCAACTACCGACGTATACTCTACGAGCAGTACTTC.

This clone was seen just once. The chain recombines TRBV24-1 with TRBJ2-5, with TRBD1 as a possible D gene (7 bases). The CDR3 has 13 residues. Germline V gene sequence: CDR1 KGHDR, CDR2 SFDVKD. V was trimmed by 7 bases and J by 2 bases, leaving 10 bases between them. CDR3 nucleotides: TGTGCCACCAGGGCAGGGGGGCAAGAGACCCAGTACTTC. Encoded protein: CATRAGGQETQYF.

The chain has TRBV7-2 and TRBJ2-7; 11 nucleotides align to TRBD2. After removal of 5 bases from V and 0 bases from J, the junction contained 9 bases not matched to a gene. The CDR3 consists of 17 residues. The germline CDR1 and CDR2 sequences are SGHTA and FQGNSA. The CDR3 region is CASSHGTSGWFSYEQYF. The DNA for the CDR3 is TGTGCCAGCAGCCACGGGACTAGCGGATGGTTCTCCTACGAGCAGTACTTC.

The chain combines TRBV9 with TRBJ2-7, with 7 bases fitting TRBD2. The germline gives CDR1 SGDLS, CDR2 YYNGEE. Losses at the gene ends were 3 bases for V and 5 bases for J; bases not matched to a gene: 11. The CDR3 is made up of 15 amino acids. The CDR3 protein is CASSAPSGGSDEQYF. CDR3 bases: TGTGCCAGCAGCGCCCCCTCGGGGGGTAGTGACGAGCAGTACTTC.

The genes are TRBV30 and TRBJ1-2; D is unclear. Between the trimmed V and J ends, which lost 1 base and 4 bases, there was a span of 7 bases. The CDR3 is made up of 12 amino acids. Germline CDR1 is GTSNPN and CDR2 is SVGIG (reference sequence). DNA of the CDR3: TGTGCCTGGAGTGAAAACGGCTATGGCTACACCTTC. Its protein product is CAWSENGYGYTF.

This chain links TRBV7-9 with TRBJ2-1, with 10 bases aligning to TRBD2. Trimming at V came to 1 base and at J to 3 bases, leaving 3 bases not matched to a gene. The CDR3 contains 16 residues. Germline V gene lookup returns CDR1 SEHNR and CDR2 FQNEAQ (reference sequence). CDR3 residues: CASSLVGLADYNEQFF. DNA of the CDR3: TGTGCCAGCAGCTTAGTTGGACTAGCGGACTACAATGAGCAGTTCTTC.

The chain recombines TRBV11-2 with TRBJ1-3, with TRBD1 identical over 7 bases. This CDR3 has 16 residues. Trimming removed 4 bases from V and 4 bases from J; junction bases left unmatched: 10. Germline V CDR1 and CDR2: SGHAT, FQNNGV. This chain's CDR3 is CASSSERQGTGNTIYF. In DNA form, the CDR3 reads TGTGCCAGCAGCTCCGAGCGACAGGGTACGGGAAACACCATATATTTT.

The chain employs TRBV28 and TRBJ2-3; TRBD2 might be the D (6 bases). Per germline, CDR1 MDHEN and CDR2 SYDVKM. V lost 10 bases to trimming and J lost 4 bases, with 18 bases between them. The CDR3 has 14 residues. The CDR3 loop reads CATLVGGSADTQYF. DNA for the CDR3: TGTGCCACCCTCGTGGGGGGTTCTGCAGATACGCAGTATTTT.

The chain recombines TRBV7-9 with TRBJ1-6; D gene ambiguous. The V and J ends lost 3 bases and 7 bases respectively, with 10 bases between them. Germline V gene lookup returns CDR1 SEHNR and CDR2 FQNEAQ (reference sequence). The CDR3 runs to 14 residues. The CDR3 coding sequence is TGTGCCAGCAGCTTGTGGGAGGTAAATTCACCCCTCCACTTT. This codes for CASSLWEVNSPLHF. The full variable domain, rest sourced from reference TRBV7-9 and TRBJ1-6, is DTGVSQNPRHKITKRGQNVTFRCDPISEHNRLYWYRQTLGQGPEFLTYFQNEAQLEKSRLLSDRFSAERPKGSFSTLEIQRTEQGDSAMYLCASSLWEVNSPLHFGNGTRLTVT.

The rearrangement joins TRBV15 to TRBJ1-3; 7 nucleotides align to TRBD1. CDR1 and CDR2 from the germline V gene are LNHNV and YYDKDF (reference sequence). The CDR3 runs to 16 residues. V lost 1 base, J lost 2 bases, and 5 bases stayed unmatched. The CDR3 reads CATSRASGGPGNTIYF. DNA for the CDR3: TGTGCCACCAGCAGAGCTTCAGGGGGACCTGGAAACACCATATATTTT.

The CDR3 nucleotides are TGTGCCAGCAGCTTAGGCAGTAATGAAAAACTGTTTTTT. Encoded protein: CASSLGSNEKLFF. J is TRBJ1-4 and V is TRBV11-2, with no clear D. V was shortened by 1 base and J by 4 bases, with 4 bases between the two germline ends. The V gene's germline CDR1 is SGHAT and CDR2 FQNNGV. This CDR3 is 13 amino acids long.

This clone was counted only a few times. V and J are TRBV2 and TRBJ1-5; D is perhaps TRBD1 (6 bases). The CDR3 has 16 residues. In germline, CDR1 is SNHLY, CDR2 FYNNEI. With 4 bases removed from V and 4 bases from J, the gap between germline ends came to 17 bases. CDR3 nucleotide sequence: TGTGCCAGCAGTGTGGTTCAGGGGCAAACGAATCAGCCCCAGCATTTT. It yields the protein CASSVVQGQTNQPQHF.

This clone was observed once. V and J are TRBV4-3 and TRBJ2-1; 8 bases fit TRBD1. The V gene end was trimmed by 4 bases and the J gene end by 4 bases; junction bases not matched to a gene: 6. Germline loops: CDR1 LGHNA, CDR2 YSLEER. The CDR3 extends over 15 amino acids. CDR3 sequence (DNA): TGCGCCAGCAGCCCCGGGACAGGAGAATACAATGAGCAGTTCTTC. Protein: CASSPGTGEYNEQFF.

J is TRBJ1-1 and V is TRBV7-9, with D perhaps TRBD1 (6 bases). This CDR3 has 13 residues. CDR1 is SEHNR, CDR2 FQNEAQ, per germline (reference sequence). V lost 5 bases and J 4 bases, leaving 11 bases between the germline ends. The CDR3 DNA is TGTGCCAGCAGCCCTCGGGGGGCCACTGAAGCTTTCTTT. This codes for CASSPRGATEAFF.

This clone was detected a few times. The chain joins TRBV11-1 to TRBJ1-5, with unresolved D. The CDR3 length is 14 residues. Trimming shortened V by 8 bases and J by 0 bases, and 11 bases separated the two germline ends. Germline values: CDR1 SGHAT, CDR2 FQDESV (reference sequence). The DNA of the CDR3 is TGTGCCAGCTCCCTGGGCAGTAGCAATCAGCCCCAGCATTTT. Translation gives CASSLGSSNQPQHF.

About this clone itself: Other DNA sequences from this sample encode an identical CDR3 as well. The V and J genes are TRBV5-1 and TRBJ2-7, with 10 bases fitting TRBD2. V was clipped by 1 base and J by 2 bases; unmatched bases: 0. CDR3 length: 14 amino acids. Germline CDR1 reads SGHRS; CDR2 reads YFSETQ. DNA of the CDR3: TGCGCCAGCAGCTTGACTAGCGGGACCTACGAGCAGTACTTC. This codes for CASSLTSGTYEQYF.

V is TRBV9 and J is TRBJ1-2; D remains ambiguous. CDR3 size: 13 residues. Trimming removed 3 bases from V and 8 bases from J, with 14 bases in between. CDR1 is SGDLS and CDR2 is YYNGEE in the germline V gene. CDR3 nucleotides: TGTGCCAGCAGCGGGACTGGGTATTTGGGCTACACCTTC. It yields the protein CASSGTGYLGYTF.

V gene TRBV4-3 combines with J gene TRBJ1-1, with D uncertain. CDR1 is LGHNA and CDR2 is YSLEER in the germline V gene. The length of the CDR3 is 15 residues. V was pared by 1 base and J by 1 base, with 10 bases between. The CDR3 protein is CASSQVGWANTEAFF. The CDR3, as DNA: TGCGCCAGCAGCCAAGTCGGATGGGCGAACACTGAAGCTTTCTTT.

The V gene is TRBV4-3, the J gene TRBJ2-2, with 7 bases identical to TRBD2. V lost 2 bases, J lost 1 base, and 4 bases stayed unmatched. The CDR3 is 16 amino acids. Germline-derived CDR1 and CDR2 are LGHNA and YSLEER. This CDR3 is CASSQWGGKNTGELFF. The CDR3 region has the DNA TGCGCCAGCAGCCAATGGGGAGGGAAGAACACCGGGGAGCTGTTTTTT.

This chain joins TRBV2 and TRBJ2-7; 7 bases line up with TRBD2. Germline lookup yields CDR1 SNHLY and CDR2 FYNNEI. This CDR3 has 14 amino acids. V was clipped by 6 bases and J by 6 bases; unmatched bases: 11. The CDR3 region has the DNA TGTGCCAGCAGAGCTGAGGCGGGAGTGGGCGAGCAGTACTTC. This sequence encodes CASRAEAGVGEQYF.

The chain links TRBV6-5 to TRBJ2-5; unclear D gene. The CDR3 is made up of 13 amino acids. Trimming cost V 5 bases and J 1 base, with 8 bases left between them. CDR1 and CDR2 from the germline V gene are MNHEY and SVGAGI. The CDR3 DNA is TGTGCCAGCAGTCCTACTACCCAAGAGACCCAGTACTTC. It encodes CASSPTTQETQYF.

V gene TRBV10-3 combines with J gene TRBJ1-2; 7 bases align to TRBD1. V gave up 0 bases and J gave up 4 bases; unmatched junction bases: 5. The CDR3 consists of 15 residues. CDR1 is ENHRY and CDR2 is SYGVKD in the germline V gene. Here the CDR3 reads CAISESTGVSYGYTF. The CDR3 DNA reads TGTGCCATCAGTGAGTCAACAGGGGTGAGCTATGGCTACACCTTC.

The genes are TRBV27 and TRBJ2-1; 10 nucleotides align to TRBD1. Losses at the gene ends were 6 bases for V and 6 bases for J; bases not matched to a gene: 11. This CDR3 contains 16 residues. Germline-derived CDR1 and CDR2 are MNHEY and SMNVEV (reference sequence). CDR3 in amino acids: CASRPVPGTGVNEQFF. DNA for the CDR3: TGTGCCAGCAGACCTGTCCCCGGGACAGGGGTCAATGAGCAGTTCTTC.